This T cell receptor beta chain was obtained from a study of cytomegalovirus exposure and HLA in healthy donors. Study observations and caveats: Later analysis identified a missense DCLRE1C variant that was linked to TCR beta V- and J-gene trimming. Later on, an analysis found that several of the most significant clusters appeared to be linked to common viral pathogens, which included parvovirus B19. Within a later analysis, the majority of CMV-associated TCR beta chains appeared HLA-restricted.

To note about this clone: Its antigen is unidentified.

Amplification used 60 Vbeta primers and 13 Jbeta primers. TCRdb's table, derived via immunoSEQ multiplex PCR, lists solely in-frame clones and lacks some. The profile shows 95,000 to 150,000 clones, about 62% of them singletons. Among the donors, all were healthy bone marrow donors. The CDR3 runs to 13 residues. Trimming shortened V by 3 bases and J by 8 bases, and 13 bases separated the two germline ends. The germline CDR1 and CDR2 sequences are MNHEY and SMNVEV (reference sequence). Sequencing was done on a sample of PBMCs. The receptor was derived from a woman in her 40s in good health and CMV-seropositive. The chain recombines TRBV27 with TRBJ1-1; a possible D gene is TRBD1 (6 bases). The CDR3 DNA reads as TGTGCCAGCAGTTTTTCCAGGGGAGGGGAAGCTTTCTTT. It specifies CASSFSRGGEAFF.